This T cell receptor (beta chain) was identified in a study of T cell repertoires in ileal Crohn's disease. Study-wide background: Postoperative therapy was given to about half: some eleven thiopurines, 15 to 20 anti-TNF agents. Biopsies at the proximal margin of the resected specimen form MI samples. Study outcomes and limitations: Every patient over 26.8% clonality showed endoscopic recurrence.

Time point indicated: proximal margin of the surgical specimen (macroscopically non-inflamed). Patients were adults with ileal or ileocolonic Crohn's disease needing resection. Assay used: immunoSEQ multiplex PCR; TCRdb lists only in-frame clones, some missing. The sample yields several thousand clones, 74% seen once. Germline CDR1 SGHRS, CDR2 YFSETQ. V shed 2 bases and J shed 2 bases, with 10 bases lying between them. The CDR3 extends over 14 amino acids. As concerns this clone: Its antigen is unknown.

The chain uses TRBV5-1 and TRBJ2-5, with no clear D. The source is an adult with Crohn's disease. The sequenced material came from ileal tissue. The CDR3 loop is CASSLGQKQETQYF. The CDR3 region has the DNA TGCGCCAGCAGCTTAGGGCAGAAGCAAGAGACCCAGTACTTC.